A single sample is the source of the 5 T cell receptor beta chains below, sequenced in a study of CD8 T cells in Susac syndrome. The RNA input was roughly 0.45 to 1 ug, and it was reverse transcribed with random hexamers. TCRdb reanalysed the immunoSEQ multiplex PCR reads using MiXCR and keeps one entry per CDR3 protein. This sample has roughly 130,000 distinct CDR3 sequences; roughly 94% occur once, and the top ten carry about 0.28%. What was sequenced was CD8+ T cells from PBMCs. Receptor source: a human donor with Susac syndrome.

The V and J genes are TRBV3-1 and TRBJ2-1, with D perhaps being TRBD1 or TRBD2 (5 bases each). The V and J ends lost 2 bases and 8 bases respectively, with 13 bases between them. Germline V gene lookup returns CDR1 LGHDT and CDR2 YNNKEL (reference sequence). The CDR3 has 14 amino acids. CDR3: CASSQKGRGHEQFF. DNA for the CDR3: TGTGCCAGCAGCCAAAAAGGAAGGGGACATGAGCAGTTCTTC.

The rearrangement joins TRBV6-5 to TRBJ1-2; the match to TRBD1 covers 8 bases. CDR3 size: 14 residues. Germline V gene lookup returns CDR1 MNHEY and CDR2 SVGAGI. The V gene end was trimmed by 5 bases and the J gene end by 3 bases; junction bases not matched to a gene: 5. CDR3 nucleotide sequence: TGTGCCAGCAGTCCAGGGGGCGAGGACTATGGCTACACCTTC. Its translation: CASSPGGEDYGYTF.

In this sample, this clonotype turned up once. The chain uses TRBV9 and TRBJ1-2; D is unresolved. Germline CDR1 is SGDLS and CDR2 is YYNGEE. V was cut by 0 bases and J by 1 base, with 1 base left in between. This CDR3 spans 12 amino acids. The CDR3 here is CASSVGNYGYTF. The CDR3 DNA reads TGTGCCAGCAGCGTAGGTAACTATGGCTACACCTTC.

V and J are TRBV15 and TRBJ1-2; TRBD1 aligns across 9 bases. The V and J ends lost 2 bases and 4 bases, in that order; junction bases with no gene match: 11. The CDR3 covers 17 residues. Germline loops: CDR1 LNHNV, CDR2 YYDKDF (reference sequence). The CDR3 DNA follows: TGTGCCACCAGCAGACCCTCGGACAGGGGAAGCGGCTATGGCTACACCTTC. Translating gives CATSRPSDRGSGYGYTF.

The J gene is TRBJ1-3, the V gene TRBV14, with no clear D. Germline-derived CDR1 and CDR2 are SGHDN and FVKESK. This CDR3 has 15 amino acids. V lost 0 bases and J lost 1, with 7 bases in between. The CDR3 sequence: CASSQDYISGNTIYF. In DNA, the CDR3 is TGTGCCAGCAGCCAAGATTATATATCTGGAAACACCATATATTTT. Complete variable domain (other parts from reference TRBV14 and TRBJ1-3): EAGVTQFPSHSVIEKGQTVTLRCDPISGHDNLYWYRRVMGKEIKFLLHFVKESKQDESGMPNNRFLAERTGGTYSTLKVQPAELEDSGVYFCASSQDYISGNTIYFGEGSWLTVV.